What follows are 12 T cell receptor beta chains derived from one specimen sequenced in a study of molecular identifiers for immune sequencing clone quantification. From the PCR reads, TCRdb called clonotypes with MiXCR, one entry per CDR3 protein. The repertoire holds 490,000 or so distinct CDR3 sequences, with 25% as singletons. Sequencing was performed on naive CD8+ T cells from blood, with Jurkat cell RNA spiked in. Subset defined: FACS-sorted CD8+CD4-CCR7+CD45RA+ naive T cells. The receptors stem from a human donor in good health. Some libraries in this study had Jurkat cell RNA spiked in.

In regard to this clonotype: A much bigger clone sits one base away, suggesting this may be a read error. V gene TRBV5-4 combines with J gene TRBJ2-3, with 10 positions matching TRBD2. In germline, CDR1 is SGHNT, CDR2 YYREEE (reference sequence). This CDR3 is built from 15 residues. CDR3 in amino acids: CASSPGLARTDAQYF. CDR3 coding DNA: TGTGCCAGCAGCCCGGGACTAGCGCGGACAGATGCGCAGTATTTT.

This clonotype showed up many times. This sequence joins TRBV4-1 and TRBJ1-6; the D gene is possibly TRBD1 (5 bases). The CDR3 runs to 16 residues. Germline V lookup: CDR1 MGHRA, CDR2 YSYEKL. Deletions cut 2 bases from V and 10 bases from J, with 18 bases between. CDR3 sequence: CASSQYPGRSESPLHF. In nucleotides, the CDR3 is TGCGCCAGCAGCCAATACCCGGGACGGTCGGAGTCACCCCTCCACTTT.

The chain couples TRBV20-1 to TRBJ2-1; TRBD2 might be the D (6 bases). The CDR3 is 15 residues long. Germline-derived CDR1 and CDR2 are DFQATT and SNEGSKA (reference sequence). V was clipped by 0 bases and J by 2 bases, with 11 bases between them. CDR3 coding DNA: TGCAGTGCTAGAGAAGGGAGGACTACCTACAATGAGCAGTTCTTC. Translation gives CSAREGRTTYNEQFF.

A note on this clonotype: A much larger clone lies one base from this, so it may be a read error. V and J are TRBV5-4 and TRBJ2-7; D possibly corresponds to TRBD2 (6 bases). CDR3 length: 14 residues. Per the germline V gene, CDR1 is SGHNT and CDR2 is YYREEE (reference sequence). V was trimmed by 1 base and J by 4 bases, leaving 12 bases between them. CDR3 region: CASSLPGSEYEQYF. For the CDR3, the DNA is TGTGCCAGCAGCTTGCCCGGGAGCGAATACGAGCAGTACTTC.

The chain couples TRBV15 to TRBJ1-5; D is undetermined. The CDR3 contains 15 residues. Trimming took off 0 bases at V and 5 bases at J, with 11 bases between the two ends. CDR1 and CDR2 from the germline V gene are LNHNV and YYDKDF (reference sequence). DNA of the CDR3: TGTGCCACCAGCAGAGATGGGCAGGAATATCAGCCCCAGCATTTT. It specifies CATSRDGQEYQPQHF.

There are a few counts of this clonotype. The CDR3: CASAVNTEAFF. The CDR3 region has the DNA TGTGCCAGCGCTGTTAACACTGAAGCTTTCTTT. The chain links TRBV2 to TRBJ1-1, with D unresolved. Trimming shortened V by 8 bases and J by 2 bases, and 6 bases separated the two germline ends. The V gene's germline CDR1 is SNHLY and CDR2 FYNNEI. This CDR3 region has 11 residues.

This rearrangement joins TRBV30 to TRBJ1-2; 8 bases fit TRBD1. The ends lost 7 bases at V and 6 bases at J; junction bases unmatched: 10. Per germline, CDR1 GTSNPN and CDR2 SVGIG (reference sequence). The CDR3 extends over 13 amino acids. This chain's CDR3 is CALGQGVYDGYTF. The CDR3 region has the DNA TGTGCCTTAGGACAGGGTGTATATGATGGCTACACCTTC.

V is TRBV28 and J is TRBJ2-2, with 8 bases matching TRBD1. This CDR3 has 16 residues. J gave up 6 bases and V 2 bases, and 8 bases lay outside the gene matches. Looked up from germline, CDR1 is MDHEN and CDR2 is SYDVKM. CDR3 protein: CASSLRTGSVAGELFF. The CDR3 DNA sequence: TGTGCCAGCAGTTTACGGACAGGGAGTGTGGCCGGGGAGCTGTTTTTT.

This clonotype was picked up a small number of times. This sequence joins TRBV19 and TRBJ2-7, with 12 nucleotides matching TRBD1. The CDR3 is 15 residues long. Germline V CDR1 and CDR2: LNHDA, SQIVND (reference sequence). With V trimmed by 3 bases and J by 4 bases, 4 bases remained unmatched. As DNA, the CDR3 is TGTGCCAGTAGTATTTCGGGACAGGGGGCGTACGAGCAGTACTTC. It specifies CASSISGQGAYEQYF.

V is TRBV7-9 and J is TRBJ2-7, with a possible D match to TRBD1 (5 bases). V gave up 5 bases and J gave up 2 bases, with 19 bases separating them. CDR3 length equals 16 residues. Germline CDR1 is SEHNR and CDR2 is FQNEAQ (reference sequence). In DNA, the CDR3 is TGTGCCAGCAGCCCAAACCAGGGCAGGCGGACCTACGAGCAGTACTTC. The encoded protein is CASSPNQGRRTYEQYF.

In this sample, this clonotype turned up many times. CDR3: CAWSVDDNQPQHF. CDR3 DNA: TGTGCCTGGAGTGTTGATGATAATCAGCCCCAGCATTTT. The chain has TRBV30 and TRBJ1-5, with D unresolved. The CDR3 covers 13 residues. The V and J ends lost 0 bases and 4 bases respectively, with 7 bases between them. Germline V gene sequence: CDR1 GTSNPN, CDR2 SVGIG (reference sequence).

This clonotype was counted between two and nine times. The chain joins TRBV30 to TRBJ2-3; D uncertain. Between the trimmed V and J ends, which lost 1 base and 4 bases, there was a span of 12 bases. Germline CDR1 reads GTSNPN; CDR2 reads SVGIG (reference sequence). This CDR3 contains 14 residues. The CDR3 DNA is TGTGCCTGGAGTGAAACATCCCCCGCAGATACGCAGTATTTT. It specifies CAWSETSPADTQYF.